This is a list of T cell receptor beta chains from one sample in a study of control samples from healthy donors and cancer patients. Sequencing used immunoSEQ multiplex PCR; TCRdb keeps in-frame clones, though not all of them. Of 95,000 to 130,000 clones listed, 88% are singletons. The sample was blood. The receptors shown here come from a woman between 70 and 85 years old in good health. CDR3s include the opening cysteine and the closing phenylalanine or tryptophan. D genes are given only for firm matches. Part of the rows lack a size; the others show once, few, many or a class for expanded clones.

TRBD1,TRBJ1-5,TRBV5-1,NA,CASSPYGTGTSNQPQHF,TGCGCCAGCAGCCCCTACGGGACAGGGACGAGCAATCAGCCCCAGCATTTT
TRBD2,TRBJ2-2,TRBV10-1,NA,CASSESAIAGDYTGELFF,TGCGCCAGCAGTGAGTCTGCGATAGCGGGGGATTACACCGGGGAGCTGTTTTTT
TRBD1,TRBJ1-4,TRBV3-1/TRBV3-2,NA,CASSYPGTGVEKLFF,TGTGCCAGCAGCTACCCCGGGACAGGGGTCGAAAAACTGTTTTTT
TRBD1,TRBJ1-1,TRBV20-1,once,CSASRGQAEAFF,TGCAGTGCTAGTCGAGGACAGGCTGAAGCTTTCTTT
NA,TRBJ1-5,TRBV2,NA,CASRTGSGGNQPQHF,TGTGCCAGCAGGACAGGTAGCGGCGGCAATCAGCCCCAACATTTT
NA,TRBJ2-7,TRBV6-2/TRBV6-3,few,CASSWVDYYEQYF,TGTGCCAGCAGTTGGGTGGACTACTACGAGCAGTACTTC
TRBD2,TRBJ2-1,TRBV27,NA,CASSLSPTSGAKNEQFF,TGTGCCAGCAGTTTATCGCCGACTAGCGGGGCAAAGAATGAGCAGTTCTTC
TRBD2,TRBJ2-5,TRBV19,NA,CASSTSGGETQYF,TGTGCCAGTAGTACCAGCGGGGGGGAGACCCAGTACTTC
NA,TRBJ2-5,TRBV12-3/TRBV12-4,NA,CASSFSHPGTQYF,TGTGCCAGCAGTTTCTCACACCCTGGGACCCAGTACTTC
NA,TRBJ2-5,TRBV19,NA,CASSIGAGWQETQYF,TGTGCCAGTAGTATAGGGGCAGGGTGGCAAGAGACCCAGTACTTC
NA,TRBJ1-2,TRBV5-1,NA,CASSQRTENYGYTF,TGCGCCAGCAGCCAAAGGACAGAAAACTATGGCTACACCTTC
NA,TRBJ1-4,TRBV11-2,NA,CASSLDAWEFNGKLFF,TGTGCCAGCAGCTTAGATGCATGGGAGTTCAATGGAAAACTGTTTTTT
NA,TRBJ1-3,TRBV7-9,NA,CASSSTSGNTIYF,TGTGCCAGCAGCTCAACCTCTGGAAACACCATATATTTT
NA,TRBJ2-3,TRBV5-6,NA,CASGFGGRGLDTQYF,TGTGCCAGCGGTTTTGGGGGCCGGGGGTTAGATACGCAGTATTTT
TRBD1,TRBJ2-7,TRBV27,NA,CASSPNRGGRYEQYF,TGTGCCAGCAGCCCGAACAGGGGCGGACGGTACGAGCAGTACTTC
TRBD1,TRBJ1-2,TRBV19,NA,CASSTGQGTGYTF,TGTGCCAGTAGTACCGGACAGGGTACGGGCTACACCTTC
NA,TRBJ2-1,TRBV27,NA,CASRRTARDEQFF,TGTGCCAGCCGCAGGACGGCCAGGGATGAGCAGTTCTTC
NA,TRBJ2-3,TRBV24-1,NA,CATSHREFTDTQYF,TGTGCCACCAGCCACAGGGAATTCACAGATACGCAGTATTTT
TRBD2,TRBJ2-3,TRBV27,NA,CASSSSSGAPDTQYF,TGTGCCAGCAGTTCCTCTAGCGGGGCCCCTGATACGCAGTATTTT
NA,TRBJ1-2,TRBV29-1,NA,CSVEKLTRGDGYGYTF,TGCAGCGTTGAAAAGCTGACGAGGGGGGATGGCTATGGCTACACCTTC
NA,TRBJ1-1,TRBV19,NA,CASSIFGTANTEAFF,TGTGCCAGTAGTATCTTTGGGACGGCGAACACTGAAGCTTTCTTT
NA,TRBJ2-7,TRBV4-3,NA,CASSHGVGEPYEQYF,TGCGCCAGCAGCCACGGGGTAGGGGAACCCTACGAGCAGTACTTC
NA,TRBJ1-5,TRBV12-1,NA,CASSFTPPPDLQGNQPQHF,TGTGCCAGCAGCTTTACCCCTCCCCCGGACCTACAAGGCAATCAGCCCCAGCATTTT
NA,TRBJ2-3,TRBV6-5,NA,CASRDTDTQYF,TGTGCCAGCAGAGACACAGATACGCAGTATTTT
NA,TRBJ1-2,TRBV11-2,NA,CASSSLRGPYGYTF,TGTGCCAGCAGCTCCCTTCGGGGGCCCTATGGCTACACCTTC
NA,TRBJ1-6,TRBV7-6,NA,CASSLADSINSPLHF,TGTGCCAGCAGCTTAGCAGACAGTATTAATTCACCCCTCCACTTT
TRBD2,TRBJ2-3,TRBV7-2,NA,CASSIAGGRGDTQYF,TGTGCCAGCAGCATCGCGGGGGGGCGGGGAGATACGCAGTATTTT